The 19 T cell receptor beta chains below come from one sample, sequenced in a study of cytomegalovirus exposure and HLA in healthy donors. The PCR ran on 60 Vbeta and 13 Jbeta primers. Clones were sequenced by immunoSEQ multiplex PCR, and TCRdb holds only the in-frame ones, with some missing. The table shows 95,000 to 150,000 clones, with roughly four fifths occurring only once. The sample consisted of PBMCs. These receptors all stem from a man between 18 and 35 years old in good health and CMV-seronegative.

On this clone itself: One junction end disagrees with the germline gene, perhaps due to a read error. The rearrangement joins TRBV7-9 to TRBJ1-2; 7 nucleotides align to TRBD1. Germline CDR1 reads SEHNR; CDR2 reads FQNEAQ (reference sequence). This CDR3 is built from 15 residues. The CDR3 is CSSSLDRPGGYGYTF. The DNA of the CDR3 is TGTTCCAGCAGCTTAGATCGTCCAGGGGGATATGGCTACACCTTC.

This clone was counted between two and nine times. The chain combines TRBV29-1 with TRBJ2-7; 9 positions agree with TRBD1. The junction had 10 bases not matched to a gene; V was cut back by 6 bases and J by 7 bases. This CDR3 is 13 amino acids long. CDR1 is SQVTM, CDR2 ANQGSEA, per germline. CDR3 in amino acids: CSVPGQGFGEQYF. The CDR3 bases are TGCAGCGTACCGGGACAGGGTTTCGGAGAGCAGTACTTC.

This sequence joins TRBV27 and TRBJ2-7; D is perhaps TRBD1 (5 bases). Trimming pared 5 bases from V and 3 bases from J, leaving 8 bases between. The CDR3 runs 12 residues. The germline V gene has CDR1 MNHEY and CDR2 SMNVEV (reference sequence). In DNA, the CDR3 is TGTGCCAGCAGTGTCCAGGGCTACGAGCAGTACTTC. Its translation: CASSVQGYEQYF.

The chain couples TRBV25-1 to TRBJ1-1, with a weak D call TRBD1 (6 bases). In germline, CDR1 is MGHDK, CDR2 SYGVNS. Between the trimmed V and J ends, which lost 1 base and 4 bases, there was a span of 19 bases. This CDR3 spans 17 amino acids. CDR3 amino acids: CASSESLGGARGTEAFF. As DNA, the CDR3 is TGTGCCAGCAGTGAATCCTTAGGGGGGGCGCGCGGCACTGAAGCTTTCTTT.

The chain links TRBV7-6 to TRBJ2-3, with D perhaps matching TRBD1 (5 bases). Trimming stripped 9 bases from V and 6 bases from J, with 16 bases between. There are 13 residues in the CDR3. Per the germline V gene, CDR1 is SGHVS and CDR2 is FNYEAQ. DNA of the CDR3: TGTGCCAGTGGCAGGGTGGATGGGGATACGCAGTATTTT. Translated, it gives CASGRVDGDTQYF.

This clone was seen a handful of times. The chain is built from TRBV5-1 and TRBJ1-3; D ambiguous. The CDR3 loop spans 17 amino acids. Germline-derived CDR1 and CDR2 are SGHRS and YFSETQ. V lost 0 bases and J lost 4, with 17 bases in between. The CDR3 region has the DNA TGCGCCAGCAGCTTGGCGTCAACGGGCCCGGGAGGAAACACCATATATTTT. Its protein is CASSLASTGPGGNTIYF.

The rearrangement links TRBV9 to TRBJ2-4; 7 positions agree with TRBD2. The germline V gene encodes CDR1 SGDLS and CDR2 YYNGEE. The junction had 8 bases not matched to a gene; V was cut back by 7 bases and J by 4 bases. The CDR3 contains 14 residues. CDR3 coding DNA: TGTGCCAGCGCGGGGGATGGGGGAAAAAACATTCAGTACTTC. Its protein product is CASAGDGGKNIQYF.

This chain links TRBV6-1 with TRBJ1-1; 7 nucleotides line up with TRBD1. Germline CDR1 and CDR2: MNHNS and SASEGT. The CDR3 spans 14 residues. Germline trimming cut 5 bases from V and 3 bases from J; bases unmatched to any gene: 6. The CDR3 reads CASSFSTGDTEAFF. The CDR3, as DNA: TGTGCCAGCAGTTTCTCTACAGGGGACACTGAAGCTTTCTTT.

In this sample, this clone turned up once. The genes are TRBV19 and TRBJ2-5, with 9 nucleotides matching TRBD1. The CDR3 is made up of 15 amino acids. Germline values: CDR1 LNHDA, CDR2 SQIVND (reference sequence). Trimming cost V 6 bases and J 5 bases; bases outside gene matches: 10. The CDR3 region is CASSERGTGRETQYF. CDR3 bases: TGTGCCAGTAGCGAACGAGGGACAGGGCGGGAGACCCAGTACTTC.

The CDR3 here is CASSQAHPQRGGRGTQYF. Written as DNA, the CDR3 is TGCGCCAGCAGCCAGGCCCACCCTCAGCGGGGGGGGCGGGGGACGCAGTATTTT. The chain joins TRBV4-1 to TRBJ2-3; 10 bases agree with TRBD2. V lost 3 bases to trimming and J lost 9 bases; unmatched junction nucleotides: 18. The CDR3 is 18 amino acids. Germline V lookup: CDR1 MGHRA, CDR2 YSYEKL.

This rearrangement joins TRBV18 to TRBJ1-1; TRBD1 is a possible D gene (5 bases). The ends were cut back, 1 base at V and 4 bases at J, with 10 bases in the middle. Germline CDR1 and CDR2: KGHSH and LQKENI. The length of the CDR3 is 14 residues. The CDR3 is CASSPLGGTTEAFF. The CDR3 DNA is TGTGCCAGCTCACCACTGGGAGGGACCACTGAAGCTTTCTTT.

This sequence joins TRBV6-5 and TRBJ1-3; D call uncertain. Trimming left V 6 bases short and J 0 bases short, with 9 bases between. The V gene's germline CDR1 is MNHEY and CDR2 SVGAGI. This CDR3 is 14 amino acids long. The CDR3 coding sequence is TGTGCCAGCAGCCCAGATGGCTCTGGAAACACCATATATTTT. It specifies CASSPDGSGNTIYF.

This rearrangement joins TRBV11-2 to TRBJ2-7; D uncertain. V shed 5 bases and J shed 3 bases, with 11 bases lying between them. This CDR3 spans 13 amino acids. Germline lookup yields CDR1 SGHAT and CDR2 FQNNGV. CDR3 loop: CASSPRLDYEQYF. In DNA, the CDR3 is TGTGCCAGCAGCCCCCGGTTAGACTACGAGCAGTACTTC.

This clone was picked up a small number of times. The chain has TRBV29-1 and TRBJ1-1; weak D call: TRBD1 (5 bases). Germline CDR1 is SQVTM and CDR2 is ANQGSEA. The CDR3 length is 13 residues. V lost 4 bases, J lost 0 bases, and 9 bases lay in between. The chain's CDR3 is CSVAAGLNTEAFF. The DNA of the CDR3 is TGCAGCGTTGCGGCAGGGTTGAACACTGAAGCTTTCTTT. The entire variable domain, with the rest obtained from reference TRBV29-1 and TRBJ1-1, is as follows: SAVISQKPSRDICQRGTSLTIQCQVDSQVTMMFWYRQQPGQSLTLIATANQGSEATYESGFVIDKFPISRPNLTFSTLTVSNMSPEDSSIYLCSVAAGLNTEAFFGQGTRLTVV.

This clone has a single count. This rearrangement joins TRBV2 to TRBJ1-5; D may be TRBD1 (6 bases). Trimming took off 6 bases at V and 0 bases at J, with 12 bases between the two ends. Germline V gives CDR1 SNHLY, CDR2 FYNNEI. This CDR3 spans 15 amino acids. CDR3 nucleotide sequence: TGTGCCAGCAGGGTGGACAGCGATAGCAATCAGCCCCAGCATTTT. Protein: CASRVDSDSNQPQHF.

The CDR3 sequence: CASSDDRDTEAFF. The CDR3 DNA sequence: TGTGCCAGCAGTGATGACAGGGACACTGAAGCTTTCTTT. The rearrangement joins TRBV5-6 to TRBJ1-1; 7 nucleotides match TRBD1. The CDR3 is made up of 13 amino acids. The V segment lost 5 bases and the J segment 3 bases; nucleotides outside the gene matches: 4. Germline lookup yields CDR1 SGHDT and CDR2 YYEEEE.

This clone has more than one count but fewer than ten. The chain combines TRBV6-5 with TRBJ1-6; 12 bases line up with TRBD1. This CDR3 is built from 14 residues. The ends lost 6 bases at V and 9 bases at J; junction bases unmatched: 3. Per the germline V gene, CDR1 is MNHEY and CDR2 is SVGAGI. The CDR3 sequence: CASRGQGARSPLHF. The CDR3 nucleotides read TGTGCCAGCAGGGGACAGGGGGCGCGTTCACCCCTCCACTTT.

This chain links TRBV9 with TRBJ2-7, with TRBD2 as a possible D gene (5 bases). The CDR3 runs 12 residues. V lost 3 bases to trimming and J lost 3 bases, with 7 bases between them. Germline V lookup: CDR1 SGDLS, CDR2 YYNGEE. CDR3 protein: CASSAGNYEQYF. As DNA, the CDR3 is TGTGCCAGCAGCGCCGGGAACTACGAGCAGTACTTC.

The V and J genes are TRBV28 and TRBJ1-3; TRBD1 is a possible D gene (5 bases). Germline V lookup: CDR1 MDHEN, CDR2 SYDVKM. This CDR3 has 12 residues. The germline V and J ends were trimmed by 7 bases and 3 bases, with 7 bases remaining between them. CDR3 in amino acids: CASKTGGNTIYF. For the CDR3, the DNA is TGTGCCAGCAAAACAGGTGGAAACACCATATATTTT.